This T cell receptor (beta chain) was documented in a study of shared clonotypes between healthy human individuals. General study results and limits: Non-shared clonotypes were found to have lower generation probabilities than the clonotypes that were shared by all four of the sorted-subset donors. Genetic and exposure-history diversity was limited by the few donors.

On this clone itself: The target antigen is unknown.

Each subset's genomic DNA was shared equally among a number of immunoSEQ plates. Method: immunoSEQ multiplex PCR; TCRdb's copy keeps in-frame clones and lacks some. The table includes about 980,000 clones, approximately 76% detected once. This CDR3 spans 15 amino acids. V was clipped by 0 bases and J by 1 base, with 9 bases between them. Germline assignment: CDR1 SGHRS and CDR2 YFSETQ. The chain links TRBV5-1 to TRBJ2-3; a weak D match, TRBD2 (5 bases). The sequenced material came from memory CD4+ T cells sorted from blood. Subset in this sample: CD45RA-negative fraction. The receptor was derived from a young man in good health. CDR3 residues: CASSLVLSGTDTQYF. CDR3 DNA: TGCGCCAGCAGCTTGGTTCTTAGCGGCACAGATACGCAGTATTTT.